This T cell receptor beta chain was observed in a study of blood T cell repertoires in COVID-19. The CDR3 has 12 residues. Trimming took 4 bases from V and 4 from J, leaving 8 bases between them. Germline V gene sequence: CDR1 SGHRS, CDR2 YFSETQ. Methods used by the authors: It was from reference gene primer amplification that nucleated cell counts were estimated. Method: immunoSEQ multiplex PCR; TCRdb's copy keeps in-frame clones and lacks some. V, J and clone size are those of that table, while D and trimming were read from the DNA. The data contain some 200,000 clones, about nine tenths of them singletons.

The V gene is TRBV5-1, the J gene TRBJ1-1; D not certain. The sample was peripheral blood. The receptor's source is a man in his 70s with acute or convalescent COVID-19. The CDR3 protein is CASSRFGTEAFF. CDR3 DNA sequence: TGCGCCAGCAGCCGCTTCGGCACTGAAGCTTTCTTT.